This record looks at one TCR beta chain sequence and its context. The data were obtained in a study of T cell responses to AZD1222 COVID-19 vaccine. Data came from immunoSEQ multiplex PCR; TCRdb stores just in-frame clones and leaves some out. The sample has some 200,000 clones, more than 75% seen once. The CDR3 covers 14 residues. V gave up 4 bases and J gave up 9 bases; unmatched junction bases: 9. The germline CDR1 and CDR2 sequences are SNHLY and FYNNEI. The J gene is TRBJ2-7, the V gene TRBV2; 10 bases agree with TRBD2. The receptor's source is an adult in good health. The input for sequencing was peripheral blood, taken on day 0 of AZD1222 vaccination. This CDR3 is CASSVRLAGEGQYF. CDR3 sequence (DNA): TGTGCCAGCAGTGTGCGGCTAGCGGGAGAGGGGCAGTACTTC.